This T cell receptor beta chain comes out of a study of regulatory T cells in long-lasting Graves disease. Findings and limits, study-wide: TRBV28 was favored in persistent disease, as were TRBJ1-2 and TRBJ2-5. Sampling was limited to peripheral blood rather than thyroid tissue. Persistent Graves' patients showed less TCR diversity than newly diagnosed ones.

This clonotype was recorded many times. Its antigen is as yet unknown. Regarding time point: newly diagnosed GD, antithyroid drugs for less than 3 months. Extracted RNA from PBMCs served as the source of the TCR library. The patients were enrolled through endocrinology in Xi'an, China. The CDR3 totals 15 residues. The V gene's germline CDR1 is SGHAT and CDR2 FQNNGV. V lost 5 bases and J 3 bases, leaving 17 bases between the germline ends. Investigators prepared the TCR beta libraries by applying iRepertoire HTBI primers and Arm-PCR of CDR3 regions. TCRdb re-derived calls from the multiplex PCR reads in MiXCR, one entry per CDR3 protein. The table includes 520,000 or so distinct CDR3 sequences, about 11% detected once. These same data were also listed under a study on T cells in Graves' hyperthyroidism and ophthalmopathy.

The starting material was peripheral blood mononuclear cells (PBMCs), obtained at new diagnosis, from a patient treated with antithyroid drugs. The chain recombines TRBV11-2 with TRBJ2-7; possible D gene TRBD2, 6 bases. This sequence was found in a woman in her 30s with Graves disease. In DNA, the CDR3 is TGTGCCAGCAGCCAATACACGGGACTTAGCTACGAGCAGTACTTC. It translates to CASSQYTGLSYEQYF.